Ten or more counts support the clone carrying this T cell receptor (beta chain). TCRdb redid the calling of the 5' RACE reads with MiXCR, one entry per CDR3 protein. The sample shows tens of thousands of distinct CDR3 sequences, approximately 4% of them seen only once. These data originate in a study of T cells after yellow fever vaccination. V lost 3 bases to trimming and J lost 2 bases, with 14 bases between them. The CDR3 is made up of 15 amino acids. Germline loops: CDR1 SGHAT, CDR2 FQNNGV. This clonotype originated in a man aged 25-40 years who received the YFV17D yellow fever vaccine. The sequences come from CD8+ T cells sorted from PBMCs, collected 5 days after the yellow fever booster vaccination. The genes are TRBV11-2 and TRBJ2-7; D may match TRBD1 or TRBD2 (5 bases each). CDR3 amino acids: CASSLARGTAYEQYF. The CDR3 bases are TGTGCCAGCAGCTTGGCTCGGGGCACCGCCTACGAGCAGTACTTC.